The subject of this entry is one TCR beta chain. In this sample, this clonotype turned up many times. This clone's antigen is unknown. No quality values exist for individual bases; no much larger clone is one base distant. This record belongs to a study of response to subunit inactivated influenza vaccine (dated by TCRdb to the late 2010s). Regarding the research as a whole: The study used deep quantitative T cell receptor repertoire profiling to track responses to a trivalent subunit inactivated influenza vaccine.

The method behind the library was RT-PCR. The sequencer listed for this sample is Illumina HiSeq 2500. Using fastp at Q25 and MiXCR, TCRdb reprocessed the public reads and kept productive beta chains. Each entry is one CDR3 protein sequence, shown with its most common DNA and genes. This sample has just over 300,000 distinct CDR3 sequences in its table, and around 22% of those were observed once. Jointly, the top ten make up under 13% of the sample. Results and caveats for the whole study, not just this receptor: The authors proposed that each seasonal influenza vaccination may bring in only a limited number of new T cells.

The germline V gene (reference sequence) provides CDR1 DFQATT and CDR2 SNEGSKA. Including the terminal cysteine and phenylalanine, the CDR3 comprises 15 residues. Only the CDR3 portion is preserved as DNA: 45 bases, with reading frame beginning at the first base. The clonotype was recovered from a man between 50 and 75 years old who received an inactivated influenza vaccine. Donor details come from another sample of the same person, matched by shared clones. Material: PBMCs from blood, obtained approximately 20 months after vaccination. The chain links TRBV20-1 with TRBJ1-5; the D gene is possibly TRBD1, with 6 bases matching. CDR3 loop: CSGKSGDGPYQPQHF. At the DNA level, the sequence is TGCAGCGGGAAGTCAGGGGATGGGCCCTATCAGCCCCAGCATTTT.